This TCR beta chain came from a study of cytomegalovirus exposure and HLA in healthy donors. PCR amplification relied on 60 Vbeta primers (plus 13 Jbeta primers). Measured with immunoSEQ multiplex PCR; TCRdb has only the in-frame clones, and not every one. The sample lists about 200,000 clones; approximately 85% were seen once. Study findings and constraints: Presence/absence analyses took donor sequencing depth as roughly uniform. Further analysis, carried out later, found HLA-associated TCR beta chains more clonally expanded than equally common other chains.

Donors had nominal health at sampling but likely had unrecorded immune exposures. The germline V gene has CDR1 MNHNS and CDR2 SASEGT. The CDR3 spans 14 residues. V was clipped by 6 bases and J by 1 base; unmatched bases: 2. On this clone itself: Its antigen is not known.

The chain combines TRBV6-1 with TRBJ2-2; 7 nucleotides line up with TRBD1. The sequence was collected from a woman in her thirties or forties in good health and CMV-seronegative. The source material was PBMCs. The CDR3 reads CASSDRVNTGELFF. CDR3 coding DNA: TGTGCCAGCAGCGACAGGGTGAACACCGGGGAGCTGTTTTTT.